This passage covers 20 T cell receptor beta chains from one sample sequenced in a study of long-term antiretroviral therapy in people with HIV. Survey-level resolution applied to immunoSEQ assay v3.0. Assay used: immunoSEQ multiplex PCR; TCRdb lists only in-frame clones, some missing. Seen here are 15,000 or so clones, roughly 88% observed once, and the top ten hold around a tenth. Sequencing used unsorted PBMCs, obtained 6.2 years after starting antiretroviral therapy. The receptors originated from a man in his forties with HIV.

The chain uses TRBV25-1 and TRBJ1-5; 7 bases line up with TRBD1. V lost 8 bases and J lost 4; bases outside the gene matches: 2. This CDR3 contains 12 residues. Germline values: CDR1 MGHDK, CDR2 SYGVNS. The CDR3 reads CASGTANQPQHF. The CDR3 DNA reads as TGTGCCAGCGGGACAGCTAATCAGCCCCAGCATTTT.

This chain joins TRBV2 and TRBJ1-5; D might be TRBD1 (5 bases). The CDR3 has 14 amino acids. Trimming pared 5 bases from V and 8 bases from J, leaving 16 bases between. CDR1 SNHLY and CDR2 FYNNEI come from the germline V gene. CDR3 nucleotide sequence: TGTGCCAGCAGTTACTCTGGGGGGAATGAGCCCCAGCATTTT. Translated, it gives CASSYSGGNEPQHF.

The genes are TRBV7-3 and TRBJ2-1; D is perhaps TRBD2 (5 bases). The CDR3 covers 12 residues. V shed 0 bases and J shed 10 bases, with 7 bases lying between them. Germline-derived CDR1 and CDR2 are SGHTA and FQGTGA. Here the CDR3 reads CASSLTAGEQFF. CDR3 coding DNA: TGTGCCAGCAGCTTAACGGCGGGCGAGCAGTTCTTC. Using reference TRBV7-3 and TRBJ2-1 for the parts outside the CDR3, the full variable domain is GAGVSQTPSNKVTEKGKYVELRCDPISGHTALYWYRQSLGQGPEFLIYFQGTGAADDSGLPNDRFFAVRPEGSVSTLKIQRTERGDSAVYLCASSLTAGEQFFGPGTRLTVL.

The chain is built from TRBV5-1 and TRBJ2-7, with 10 bases matching TRBD1. V gave up 3 bases and J gave up 9 bases; unmatched junction bases: 9. Germline V CDR1 and CDR2: SGHRS, YFSETQ. The CDR3 length is 14 residues. CDR3 residues: CASSSQGQGSMQYF. The CDR3 region has the DNA TGCGCCAGCAGCTCCCAGGGACAGGGGTCAATGCAGTACTTC.

This chain joins TRBV28 and TRBJ1-3; D unclear. CDR3 length: 14 residues. CDR1 is MDHEN and CDR2 is SYDVKM in the germline V gene. Trimming removed 3 bases at V and 1 base at J, with 7 bases between. DNA of the CDR3: TGTGCCAGCAGTTTTCGGGTTTCTGGAAACACCATATATTTT. Translation gives CASSFRVSGNTIYF.

The chain carries TRBV27 and TRBJ2-1; TRBD2 agrees at 8 bases. The germline V gene has CDR1 MNHEY and CDR2 SMNVEV (reference sequence). The CDR3 totals 15 residues. Losses at the gene ends were 5 bases for V and 3 bases for J; bases not matched to a gene: 6. The CDR3 loop reads CASSLMTSDYNEQFF. The CDR3 nucleotides are TGTGCCAGCAGTCTGATGACTAGCGACTACAATGAGCAGTTCTTC.

The chain carries TRBV15 and TRBJ2-7; 10 bases line up with TRBD2. Germline CDR1 and CDR2: LNHNV and YYDKDF (reference sequence). V was pared by 1 base and J by 3 bases, with 12 bases of the junction left unmatched. This CDR3 comprises 18 residues. CDR3: CATSRVPRLAGDHYEQYF. DNA for the CDR3: TGTGCCACCAGCAGAGTCCCCCGCCTAGCGGGAGATCACTACGAGCAGTACTTC.

The rearrangement joins TRBV29-1 to TRBJ2-2; 12 bases map to TRBD1. The V and J ends lost 7 bases and 7 bases, in that order; junction bases with no gene match: 7. Germline CDR1 and CDR2: SQVTM and ANQGSEA. The CDR3 covers 14 residues. The CDR3 region is CSGGTGGEIGELFF. Written as DNA, the CDR3 is TGCAGCGGGGGGACAGGGGGCGAAATCGGGGAGCTGTTTTTT.

This chain connects TRBV11-2 to TRBJ2-2; no firm D call. The CDR3 is made up of 12 amino acids. Between the trimmed V and J ends, which lost 3 bases and 3 bases, there was a span of 2 bases. CDR1 and CDR2 (germline): SGHAT, FQNNGV. The CDR3: CASSLYTGELFF. CDR3 in DNA: TGTGCCAGCAGCTTGTACACCGGGGAGCTGTTTTTT.

V and J are TRBV6-5 and TRBJ2-1; TRBD1 matches at 7 bases. There are 12 residues in the CDR3. V shed 5 bases and J 10 bases; nucleotides not matched to a gene: 5. Germline V gives CDR1 MNHEY, CDR2 SVGAGI. CDR3 sequence reads: CASSKDRAEQFF. The DNA of the CDR3 is TGTGCCAGCAGTAAAGACAGGGCAGAGCAGTTCTTC.

Concerning this clone: The junction does not match germline at one end; this may be a read error. Here the CDR3 reads CASREGQGSYGYTF. The CDR3 DNA is TGTGCCAGCAGAGAAGGACAGGGGAGCTATGGCTACACCTTC. The V call is TRBV2, the J call TRBJ1-2, with TRBD1 matching over 9 bases. Germline V gene lookup returns CDR1 SNHLY and CDR2 FYNNEI. CDR3 length: 14 amino acids.

The chain joins TRBV19 to TRBJ1-5; no reliable D call. V was pared by 0 bases and J by 0 bases, with 9 bases between. The CDR3 is made up of 16 amino acids. In germline, CDR1 is LNHDA, CDR2 SQIVND (reference sequence). The DNA of the CDR3 is TGTGCCAGTAGTATAGATCTTGGAAATAGCAATCAGCCCCAGCATTTT. Protein product: CASSIDLGNSNQPQHF.

The gene calls are TRBV4-1 and TRBJ1-3, with no clear D. In germline, CDR1 is MGHRA, CDR2 YSYEKL. Trimming removed 2 bases from V and 0 bases from J, with 11 bases in between. The CDR3 runs to 16 residues. The CDR3 protein is CASSQSLSSSGNTIYF. Written as DNA, the CDR3 is TGCGCCAGCAGCCAAAGCCTATCAAGCTCTGGAAACACCATATATTTT.

The genes are TRBV19 and TRBJ1-3; D ambiguous. Trimming shortened V by 8 bases and J by 0 bases, and 14 bases separated the two germline ends. The CDR3 runs to 15 residues. Germline V gives CDR1 LNHDA, CDR2 SQIVND (reference sequence). The CDR3 spells CASAVMAASGNTIYF. The DNA of the CDR3 is TGTGCCAGTGCCGTTATGGCAGCCTCTGGAAACACCATATATTTT.

This clone was counted only a few times. The chain uses TRBV9 and TRBJ1-1; D unresolved. This CDR3 spans 13 amino acids. V dropped 2 bases and J dropped 1 base, with 6 bases sitting between them. Germline values: CDR1 SGDLS, CDR2 YYNGEE. CDR3 nucleotides: TGTGCCAGCAGCGTCCTAGAGAACACTGAAGCTTTCTTT. It encodes CASSVLENTEAFF.

The V gene is TRBV11-2, the J gene TRBJ2-7; D ambiguous. CDR1 is SGHAT and CDR2 is FQNNGV in the germline V gene. The CDR3 is made up of 14 amino acids. V lost 1 base, J lost 2 bases, and 9 bases lay in between. In DNA, the CDR3 is TGTGCCAGCAGCTTAGTTCCCGGTGCCTACGAGCAGTACTTC. It is translated as CASSLVPGAYEQYF. The variable domain in full, completed from reference TRBV11-2 and TRBJ2-7, reads EAGVAQSPRYKIIEKRQSVAFWCNPISGHATLYWYQQILGQGPKLLIQFQNNGVVDDSQLPKDRFSAERLKGVDSTLKIQPAKLEDSAVYLCASSLVPGAYEQYFGPGTRLTVT.

This chain uses TRBV5-1 with TRBJ2-1; D may match TRBD1 or TRBD2 (5 bases each). The CDR3 sequence is 15 residues long. Trimming shortened V by 3 bases and J by 4 bases, and 14 bases separated the two germline ends. Germline V lookup: CDR1 SGHRS, CDR2 YFSETQ. CDR3 sequence (DNA): TGCGCCAGCAGCTCCTCCGGGACGGAGTACAATGAGCAGTTCTTC. This encodes CASSSSGTEYNEQFF. Full variable domain (rest looked up from reference TRBV5-1 and TRBJ2-1): KAGVTQTPRYLIKTRGQQVTLSCSPISGHRSVSWYQQTPGQGLQFLFEYFSETQRNKGNFPGRFSGRQFSNSRSEMNVSTLELGDSALYLCASSSSGTEYNEQFFGPGTRLTVL.

This chain uses TRBV7-3 with TRBJ1-1; TRBD1 might be the D (5 bases). The ends were cut back, 4 bases at V and 5 bases at J, with 11 bases in the middle. Germline-derived CDR1 and CDR2 are SGHTA and FQGTGA. The CDR3 length is 13 residues. The CDR3 region is CASSSSGITEAFF. In nucleotides, the CDR3 is TGTGCCAGCAGCTCATCAGGGATTACTGAAGCTTTCTTT.

The rearrangement uses TRBV4-2 and TRBJ2-3, with TRBD2 matching over 10 bases. CDR1 is LGHNA, CDR2 YNFKEQ, per germline. The CDR3 is made up of 18 amino acids. The ends lost 0 bases at V and 2 bases at J; junction bases unmatched: 8. Here the CDR3 reads CASSQEPLLAGNTDTQYF. The CDR3 nucleotides read TGTGCCAGCAGCCAAGAACCACTACTAGCGGGAAACACAGATACGCAGTATTTT.

The J gene is TRBJ2-7, the V gene TRBV28; 8 bases are a match to TRBD1. The germline CDR1 and CDR2 sequences are MDHEN and SYDVKM. The CDR3 runs 14 residues. J gave up 1 base and V 6 bases, and 5 bases lay outside the gene matches. The CDR3 DNA is TGTGCCAGCAGGGGGAGGACAGGGTCCTACGAGCAGTACTTC. Translation: CASRGRTGSYEQYF. Full variable domain (missing parts from reference TRBV28 and TRBJ2-7): DVKVTQSSRYLVKRTGEKVFLECVQDMDHENMFWYRQDPGLGLRLIYFSYDVKMKEKGDIPEGYSVSREKKERFSLILESASTNQTSMYLCASRGRTGSYEQYFGPGTRLTVT.